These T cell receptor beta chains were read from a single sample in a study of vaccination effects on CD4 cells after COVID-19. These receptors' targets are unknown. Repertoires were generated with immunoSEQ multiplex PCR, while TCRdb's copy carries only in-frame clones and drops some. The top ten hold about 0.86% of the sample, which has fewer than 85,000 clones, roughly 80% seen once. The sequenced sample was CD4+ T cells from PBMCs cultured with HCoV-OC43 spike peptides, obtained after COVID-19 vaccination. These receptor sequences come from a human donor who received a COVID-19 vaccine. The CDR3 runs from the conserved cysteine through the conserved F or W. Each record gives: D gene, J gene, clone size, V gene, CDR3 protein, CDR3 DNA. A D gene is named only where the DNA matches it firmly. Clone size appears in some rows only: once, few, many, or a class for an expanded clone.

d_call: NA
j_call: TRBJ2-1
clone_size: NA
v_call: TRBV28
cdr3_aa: CASTGRGEQFF
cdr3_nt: TGTGCCAGTACAGGCCGGGGCGAGCAGTTCTTC

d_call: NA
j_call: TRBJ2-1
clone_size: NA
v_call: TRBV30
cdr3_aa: CACGQEGGWEQFF
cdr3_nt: TGTGCCTGTGGTCAGGAGGGGGGTTGGGAGCAGTTCTTC

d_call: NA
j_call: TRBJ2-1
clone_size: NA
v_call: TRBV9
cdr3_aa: CASSVADGRIPSSYNEQFF
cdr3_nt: TGTGCCAGCAGCGTAGCGGACGGAAGAATTCCAAGCTCCTACAATGAGCAGTTCTTC

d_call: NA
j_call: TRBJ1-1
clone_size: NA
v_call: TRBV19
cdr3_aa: CASSMDRLENTEAFF
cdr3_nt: TGTGCCAGTAGTATGGACCGATTAGAGAACACTGAAGCTTTCTTT

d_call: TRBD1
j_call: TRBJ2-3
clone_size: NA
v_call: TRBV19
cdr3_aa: CASSIRDRDQDTQYF
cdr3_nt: TGTGCCAGTAGTATAAGGGACAGGGATCAGGATACGCAGTATTTT

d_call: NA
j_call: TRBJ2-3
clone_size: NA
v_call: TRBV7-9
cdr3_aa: CASSLVRGGLADTQYF
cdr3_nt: TGTGCCAGCAGCTTAGTAAGGGGGGGCTTGGCAGATACGCAGTATTTT

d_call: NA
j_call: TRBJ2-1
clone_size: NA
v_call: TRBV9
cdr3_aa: CASSVREYNEQFF
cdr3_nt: TGTGCCAGCAGCGTCCGGGAGTACAATGAGCAGTTCTTC

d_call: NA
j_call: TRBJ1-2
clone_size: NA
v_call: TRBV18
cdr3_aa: CASSPMDALYGYTF
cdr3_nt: TGTGCCAGCTCACCCATGGACGCCCTCTATGGCTACACCTTC

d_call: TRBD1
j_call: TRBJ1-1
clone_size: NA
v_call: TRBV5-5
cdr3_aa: CASSLDWTGNTEAFF
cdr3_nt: TGTGCCAGCAGCTTGGATTGGACAGGAAACACTGAAGCTTTCTTT

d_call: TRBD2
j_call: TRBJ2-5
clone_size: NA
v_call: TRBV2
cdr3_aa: CASVGGGQETQYF
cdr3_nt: TGTGCCAGTGTGGGCGGGGGGCAAGAGACCCAGTACTTC

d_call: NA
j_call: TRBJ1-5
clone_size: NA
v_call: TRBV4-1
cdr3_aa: CASSQDGTWNQPQHF
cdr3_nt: TGCGCCAGCAGCCAAGATGGAACGTGGAATCAGCCCCAGCATTTT

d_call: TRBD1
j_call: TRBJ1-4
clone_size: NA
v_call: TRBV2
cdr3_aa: CASRETGKTEKLFF
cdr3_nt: TGTGCCAGCAGAGAGACAGGGAAGACTGAAAAACTGTTTTTT

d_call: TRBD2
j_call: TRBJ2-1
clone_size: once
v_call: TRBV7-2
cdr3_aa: CASSLTSGGYNEQFF
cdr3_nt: TGTGCCAGCAGTTTGACTAGCGGGGGATACAATGAGCAGTTCTTC

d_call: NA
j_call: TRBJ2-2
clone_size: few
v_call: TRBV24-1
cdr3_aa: CATSDSLTGELFF
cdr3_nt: TGTGCCACCAGTGACAGTCTTACCGGGGAGCTGTTTTTT

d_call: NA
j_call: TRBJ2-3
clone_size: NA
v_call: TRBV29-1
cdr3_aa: CSPVVGGAGADTQYF
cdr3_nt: TGCAGCCCGGTGGTGGGGGGCGCAGGAGCAGATACGCAGTATTTT

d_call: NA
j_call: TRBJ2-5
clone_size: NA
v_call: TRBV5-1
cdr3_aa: CASSLGFAGETQYF
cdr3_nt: TGCGCCAGCAGCTTGGGTTTTGCTGGTGAGACCCAGTACTTC

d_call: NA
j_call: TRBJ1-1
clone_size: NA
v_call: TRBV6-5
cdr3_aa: CASSSFREAFF
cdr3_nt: TGTGCCAGCAGTTCCTTCAGGGAAGCTTTCTTT

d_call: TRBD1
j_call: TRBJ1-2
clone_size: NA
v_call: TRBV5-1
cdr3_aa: CASSLARGQGTDYGYTF
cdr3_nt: TGCGCCAGCAGCTTGGCCCGGGGACAGGGGACGGACTATGGCTACACCTTC

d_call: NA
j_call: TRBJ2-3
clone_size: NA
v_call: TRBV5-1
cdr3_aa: CASRELGGWMADTQYF
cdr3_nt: TGCGCCAGCAGGGAACTCGGGGGATGGATGGCTGATACGCAGTATTTT

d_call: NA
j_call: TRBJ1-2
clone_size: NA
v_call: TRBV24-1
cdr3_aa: CATSDATRIYGYTF
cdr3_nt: TGTGCCACCAGTGATGCGACACGGATCTATGGCTACACCTTC

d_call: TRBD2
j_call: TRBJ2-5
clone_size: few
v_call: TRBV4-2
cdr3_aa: CASSQVTSGQETQYF
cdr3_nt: TGTGCCAGCAGCCAAGTAACTAGCGGACAAGAGACCCAGTACTTC

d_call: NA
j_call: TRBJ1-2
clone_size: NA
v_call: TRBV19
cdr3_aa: CASSNVASAGGYTF
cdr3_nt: TGTGCCAGTAGTAACGTCGCCTCCGCGGGCGGCTACACCTTC

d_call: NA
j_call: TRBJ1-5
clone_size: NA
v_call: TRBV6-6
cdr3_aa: CASSYISGGRNQPQHF
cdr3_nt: TGTGCCAGCAGTTATATCTCGGGGGGACGAAATCAGCCCCAGCATTTT

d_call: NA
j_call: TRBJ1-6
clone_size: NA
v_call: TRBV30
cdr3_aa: CAWSLGGDSPLHF
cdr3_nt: TGTGCCTGGAGCTTGGGAGGGGATTCACCCCTCCACTTT

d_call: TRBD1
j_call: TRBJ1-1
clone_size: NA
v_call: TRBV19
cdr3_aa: CASSDRGTTEAFF
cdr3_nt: TGTGCCAGTAGTGACAGGGGGACCACTGAAGCTTTCTTT

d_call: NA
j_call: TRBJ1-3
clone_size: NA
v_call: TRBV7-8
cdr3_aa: CASSLGPGNTIYF
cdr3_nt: TGTGCCAGCAGCTTAGGACCCGGAAACACCATATATTTT

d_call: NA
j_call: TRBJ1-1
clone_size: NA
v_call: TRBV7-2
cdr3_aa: CASSLVVGLGTEAFF
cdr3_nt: TGTGCCAGCAGCTTAGTTGTGGGGTTGGGCACTGAAGCTTTCTTT

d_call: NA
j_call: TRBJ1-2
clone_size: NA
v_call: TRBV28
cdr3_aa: CASSLAEPNYGYTF
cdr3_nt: TGTGCCAGCAGTTTAGCGGAACCAAACTATGGCTACACCTTC

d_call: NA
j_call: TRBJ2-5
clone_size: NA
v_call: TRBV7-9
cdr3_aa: CASSLVVETQYF
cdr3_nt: TGTGCCAGCAGCTTAGTAGTTGAGACCCAGTACTTC

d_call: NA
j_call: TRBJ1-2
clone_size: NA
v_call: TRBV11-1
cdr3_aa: CASSKSGANYGYTF
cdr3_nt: TGTGCCAGCAGCAAATCAGGGGCTAACTATGGCTACACCTTC

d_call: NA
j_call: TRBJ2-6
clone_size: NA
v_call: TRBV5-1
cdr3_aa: CASSLYPQTSGANVLTF
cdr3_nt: TGCGCCAGCAGCTTGTATCCACAGACCTCTGGGGCCAACGTCCTGACTTTC

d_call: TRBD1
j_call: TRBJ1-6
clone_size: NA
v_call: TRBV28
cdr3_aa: CASAMTGGVFNSPLHF
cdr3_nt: TGTGCCAGCGCCATGACAGGGGGCGTTTTTAATTCACCCCTCCACTTT

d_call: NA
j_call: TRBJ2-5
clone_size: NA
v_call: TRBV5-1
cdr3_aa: CASSLGASEQETQYF
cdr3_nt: TGCGCCAGCAGCTTGGGAGCGTCAGAACAAGAGACCCAGTACTTC

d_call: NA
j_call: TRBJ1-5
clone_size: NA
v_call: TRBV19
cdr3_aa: CASSIAISNQPQHF
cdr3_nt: TGTGCCAGTAGTATTGCTATTAGCAATCAGCCCCAGCATTTT

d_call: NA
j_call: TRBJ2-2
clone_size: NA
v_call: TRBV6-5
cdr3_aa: CASSYSNRGRGELFF
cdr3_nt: TGTGCCAGCAGTTACTCGAATCGTGGCAGAGGGGAGCTGTTTTTT

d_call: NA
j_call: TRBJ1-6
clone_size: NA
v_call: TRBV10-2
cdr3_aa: CASREGSNSPLHF
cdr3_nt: TGCGCCAGCAGGGAGGGGAGTAATTCACCCCTCCACTTT

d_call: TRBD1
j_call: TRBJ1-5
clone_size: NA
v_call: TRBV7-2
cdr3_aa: CASSLRGQGSNQPQHF
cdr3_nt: TGTGCCAGCAGCCTAAGAGGACAGGGGAGCAATCAGCCCCAGCATTTT

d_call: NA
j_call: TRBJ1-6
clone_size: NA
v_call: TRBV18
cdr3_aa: CASSPQRGEYSPLHF
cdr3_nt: TGTGCCAGCTCACCCCAAAGAGGGGAATATTCACCCCTCCACTTT

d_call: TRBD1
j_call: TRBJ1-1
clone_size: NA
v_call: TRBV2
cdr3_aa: CASSIGQGITEAFF
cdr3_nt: TGTGCCAGCAGTATCGGACAGGGGATCACTGAAGCTTTCTTT

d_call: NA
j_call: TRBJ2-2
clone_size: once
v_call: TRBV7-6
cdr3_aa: CASSLAVTRTGELFF
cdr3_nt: TGTGCCAGCAGCTTAGCAGTGACTAGGACCGGGGAGCTGTTTTTT

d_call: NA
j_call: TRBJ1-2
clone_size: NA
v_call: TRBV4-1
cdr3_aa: CASSQDQGIHGYTF
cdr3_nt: TGCGCCAGCAGCCAAGATCAGGGTATTCATGGCTACACCTTC

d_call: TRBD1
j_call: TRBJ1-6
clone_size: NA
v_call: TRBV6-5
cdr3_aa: CASSLTGATALHF
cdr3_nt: TGTGCCAGCAGCCTAACAGGGGCTACAGCCCTCCACTTT